What follows are 22 T cell receptor beta chains derived from one specimen sequenced in a study of neoadjuvant nivolumab and ipilimumab in lung cancer. Sequenced by immunoSEQ multiplex PCR; TCRdb stores in-frame clones only, minus some. This table has 18,000 or so clones, approximately 79% appearing once. Specimen: tumor tissue, collected after neoadjuvant nivolumab, alone or with ipilimumab, at or shortly before surgery. Every receptor here comes from an adult with non-small cell lung cancer.

This clone was observed a single time. The chain uses TRBV6-5 and TRBJ1-6; D remains unclear. Germline CDR1 is MNHEY and CDR2 is SVGAGI. Trimming pared 6 bases from V and 7 bases from J, leaving 13 bases between. The CDR3 extends over 14 amino acids. CDR3 region: CASSRRELNSPLHF. CDR3 sequence (DNA): TGTGCCAGCAGCAGACGGGAGCTAAATTCACCCCTCCACTTT.

CDR3 region: CASSLIWTSVNEQFF. CDR3 nucleotides: TGTGCCAGCAGCTTAATCTGGACTAGCGTAAATGAGCAGTTCTTC. The chain has TRBV7-9 and TRBJ2-1, with 9 bases lining up with TRBD2. Germline CDR1 is SEHNR and CDR2 is FQNEAQ (reference sequence). This CDR3 region has 15 residues. Trimming took 2 bases from V and 7 from J; bases not matched to a gene: 6.

In its sample, this clone was seen a few times. The V and J genes are TRBV5-1 and TRBJ1-1; the match to TRBD1 covers 8 bases. With V trimmed by 5 bases and J by 2 bases, 5 bases remained unmatched. The CDR3 is 14 residues long. Germline V gene sequence: CDR1 SGHRS, CDR2 YFSETQ. The CDR3, as DNA: TGCGCCAGCAGAGGGGACAGGAGCAACACTGAAGCTTTCTTT. Its translation: CASRGDRSNTEAFF.

The rearrangement joins TRBV9 to TRBJ2-1; maybe TRBD2 (5 bases). Deletions cut 4 bases from V and 0 bases from J, with 11 bases between. CDR1 is SGDLS, CDR2 YYNGEE, per germline. The CDR3 is 15 residues long. CDR3 nucleotide sequence: TGTGCCAGCAGCTCCGGGGTGGGCTCCTACAATGAGCAGTTCTTC. It codes for CASSSGVGSYNEQFF.

The gene calls are TRBV28 and TRBJ2-1; 7 positions match TRBD2. The CDR3 sequence is 18 residues long. The V gene end was trimmed by 4 bases and the J gene end by 4 bases; junction bases not matched to a gene: 16. Germline V gene lookup returns CDR1 MDHEN and CDR2 SYDVKM. The chain's CDR3 is CASSSPTRVAGRYNEQFF. CDR3 DNA sequence: TGTGCCAGCAGTTCACCCACGAGGGTAGCGGGCCGATACAATGAGCAGTTCTTC.

The chain couples TRBV5-1 to TRBJ2-3; 8 nucleotides match TRBD1. Germline values: CDR1 SGHRS, CDR2 YFSETQ. The CDR3 consists of 16 residues. V shed 2 bases and J 1 base; nucleotides not matched to a gene: 6. Here the CDR3 DNA reads TGCGCCAGCAGCTTCGTTGGACAGGGAGGCACAGATACGCAGTATTTT. Translated: CASSFVGQGGTDTQYF.

The chain couples TRBV2 to TRBJ1-1, with D possibly matching TRBD1 (6 bases). Trimming stripped 3 bases from V and 1 base from J, with 12 bases between. Per the germline V gene, CDR1 is SNHLY and CDR2 is FYNNEI. CDR3 length: 15 residues. The CDR3 sequence: CASSDDRPTNTEAFF. CDR3 DNA: TGTGCCAGCAGTGATGACAGGCCAACGAACACTGAAGCTTTCTTT.

This sequence joins TRBV30 and TRBJ1-1; 9 bases are a match to TRBD1. CDR1 and CDR2 from the germline V gene are GTSNPN and SVGIG (reference sequence). With V trimmed by 2 bases and J by 3 bases, 4 bases remained unmatched. The CDR3 has 14 residues. This chain's CDR3 is CAWSRDRVDTEAFF. The CDR3 bases are TGTGCCTGGAGTCGGGACAGGGTGGACACTGAAGCTTTCTTT.

The chain is built from TRBV9 and TRBJ2-7, with 8 bases lining up with TRBD2. Per the germline V gene, CDR1 is SGDLS and CDR2 is YYNGEE. The CDR3 extends over 12 amino acids. Losses at the gene ends were 4 bases for V and 4 bases for J; bases not matched to a gene: 1. CDR3 residues: CASSPGGYEQYF. CDR3 DNA sequence: TGTGCCAGCAGCCCGGGGGGGTACGAGCAGTACTTC.

The chain has TRBV28 and TRBJ1-1, with D perhaps TRBD1 (6 bases). V lost 2 bases and J lost 1, with 20 bases in between. This CDR3 has 18 residues. Germline CDR1 reads MDHEN; CDR2 reads SYDVKM. The CDR3 is CASSLLIQGHRRNTEAFF. DNA for the CDR3: TGTGCCAGCAGTTTACTGATACAGGGCCATCGAAGGAACACTGAAGCTTTCTTT.

The rearrangement links TRBV29-1 to TRBJ2-5; 10 bases fit TRBD2. J lost 7 bases, V lost 2 bases, and 7 bases had no gene match. Germline V gene sequence: CDR1 SQVTM, CDR2 ANQGSEA. The CDR3 runs 14 residues. CDR3 bases: TGCAGCGTTGAACCCGCGGGGACTAGCGTGACCCAGTACTTC. This translates into CSVEPAGTSVTQYF.

This clone was detected a few times. The chain combines TRBV27 with TRBJ2-3; TRBD1 matches 7 bases. This CDR3 has 16 residues. Trimming cost V 7 bases and J 6 bases; bases outside gene matches: 16. Germline V gene data show CDR1 as MNHEY and CDR2 as SMNVEV (reference sequence). The CDR3 bases are TGTGCCAGCAACAAATTAGGGGGCCTAGGGACGGATACGCAGTATTTT. Translation gives CASNKLGGLGTDTQYF.

This chain links TRBV18 with TRBJ1-1; a possible D gene is TRBD1 (6 bases). Looked up from germline, CDR1 is KGHSH and CDR2 is LQKENI. Trimming cost V 2 bases and J 7 bases, with 14 bases left between them. This CDR3 contains 14 residues. The CDR3 protein is CASSPIVSRGEAFF. The DNA of the CDR3 is TGTGCCAGCTCACCAATCGTCAGCAGGGGTGAAGCTTTCTTT.

This clone has a single count. V gene TRBV6-1 combines with J gene TRBJ1-5, with unresolved D. Germline V gene sequence: CDR1 MNHNS, CDR2 SASEGT. Between the trimmed V and J ends, which lost 7 bases and 1 base, there was a span of 2 bases. The CDR3 is made up of 11 amino acids. CDR3 sequence: CASMSNQPQHF. CDR3 nucleotides: TGTGCCAGCATGAGCAATCAGCCCCAGCATTTT.

This sequence joins TRBV7-9 and TRBJ1-1, with TRBD1 matching over 8 bases. V lost 5 bases and J lost 5; bases outside the gene matches: 1. CDR1 SEHNR and CDR2 FQNEAQ come from the germline V gene (reference sequence). The CDR3 consists of 12 residues. The CDR3 is CASSRQGTEAFF. In DNA form, the CDR3 reads TGTGCCAGCAGCCGACAGGGGACTGAAGCTTTCTTT.

This rearrangement joins TRBV5-1 to TRBJ1-3; D remains unclear. Germline assignment: CDR1 SGHRS and CDR2 YFSETQ. Trimming removed 4 bases at V and 0 bases at J, with 5 bases between. The CDR3 has 13 amino acids. CDR3 DNA: TGCGCCAGCAGCGGCGACTCTGGAAACACCATATATTTT. Translation gives CASSGDSGNTIYF. Combining the CDR3 with reference TRBV5-1 and TRBJ1-3 gives the whole variable domain KAGVTQTPRYLIKTRGQQVTLSCSPISGHRSVSWYQQTPGQGLQFLFEYFSETQRNKGNFPGRFSGRQFSNSRSEMNVSTLELGDSALYLCASSGDSGNTIYFGEGSWLTVV.

A note on this clone: A read error may account for a junction end that differs from germline. V is TRBV4-3 and J is TRBJ1-2; D might be TRBD1 (5 bases). CDR3 length: 15 amino acids. Per the germline V gene, CDR1 is LGHNA and CDR2 is YSLEER. Here the CDR3 reads CASSLGQASNYGYIF. CDR3 sequence (DNA): TGCGCCAGCAGCCTGGGGCAGGCCTCTAACTATGGCTACATCTTC.

The chain couples TRBV5-1 to TRBJ2-5; TRBD1 or TRBD2 may be the D gene (5 bases each). V was shortened by 4 bases and J by 1 base, with 8 bases between the two germline ends. From germline, CDR1 is SGHRS and CDR2 YFSETQ. This CDR3 contains 13 residues. CDR3 sequence reads: CASSPGAQETQYF. For the CDR3, the DNA is TGCGCCAGCAGCCCCGGGGCCCAAGAGACCCAGTACTTC.

This clone was counted only a few times. The chain uses TRBV5-1 and TRBJ1-1; D ambiguous. CDR3 size: 11 residues. Trimming removed 8 bases from V and 3 bases from J, with 8 bases in between. Germline V lookup: CDR1 SGHRS, CDR2 YFSETQ. The DNA of the CDR3 is TGCGCCAGTCGGTTGGACACTGAAGCTTTCTTT. The encoded protein is CASRLDTEAFF.

The chain is built from TRBV18 and TRBJ2-2, with D maybe TRBD2 (6 bases). Germline loops: CDR1 KGHSH, CDR2 LQKENI. The length of the CDR3 is 16 residues. Deletions cut 6 bases from V and 1 base from J, with 15 bases between. CDR3 sequence reads: CASSLRAAGNTGELFF. CDR3 in DNA: TGTGCCAGCTCTCTCCGTGCAGCGGGGAACACCGGGGAGCTGTTTTTT.

The rearrangement uses TRBV15 and TRBJ2-3, with D tentatively TRBD1 (5 bases). Per the germline V gene, CDR1 is LNHNV and CDR2 is YYDKDF (reference sequence). The CDR3 consists of 16 residues. The germline V and J ends were trimmed by 1 base and 0 bases, with 11 bases remaining between them. The CDR3 region is CATSRVTTVSTDTQYF. The CDR3 nucleotides read TGTGCCACCAGCAGAGTTACGACAGTTAGCACAGATACGCAGTATTTT.

The genes are TRBV6-6 and TRBJ2-7; 9 positions agree with TRBD1. Trimming removed 6 bases from V and 4 bases from J; junction bases left unmatched: 10. CDR1 and CDR2 (germline): MNHNY, SVGAGI (reference sequence). The CDR3 loop spans 15 amino acids. The CDR3 bases are TGTGCCAGCAGGGGGACCGGGACAGGGAAATACGAGCAGTACTTC. Protein sequence: CASRGTGTGKYEQYF.